These 6 T cell receptor beta chains originate from one sample sequenced in a study of T-cell reconstitution after alpha-beta-depleted transplantation in children. This sample's TCRbeta library carried unique molecular identifier barcodes. TCRdb re-called the PCR reads with MiXCR, one entry per CDR3 protein. Seen here are a few hundred thousand distinct CDR3 sequences, 7.5% to 10% observed once, and the top ten hold about 5.4%. This specimen was PBMCs from the stem cell graft donor, taken from the stem cell graft. These receptors originate from a human donor who donated a stem cell graft to a child with SCID.

The chain joins TRBV4-1 to TRBJ2-5; the D gene could be TRBD1 or TRBD2 (5 bases each). This CDR3 contains 16 residues. Germline CDR1 and CDR2: MGHRA and YSYEKL. V was shortened by 4 bases and J by 2 bases, with 17 bases between the two germline ends. The CDR3 DNA reads TGCGCCAGCAGCCGGACGGGAATGACAGAACAAGAGACCCAGTACTTC. This encodes CASSRTGMTEQETQYF.

The table lists this clonotype with many counts. The chain has TRBV28 and TRBJ1-5; 7 positions match TRBD1. J gave up 0 bases and V 8 bases, and 4 bases lay outside the gene matches. The CDR3 covers 14 residues. Per germline, CDR1 MDHEN and CDR2 SYDVKM. The CDR3 loop reads CASGGQLSNQPQHF. CDR3 DNA: TGTGCCAGCGGGGGACAGCTTAGCAATCAGCCCCAGCATTTT.

The table lists this clonotype with many counts. The V gene is TRBV5-1, the J gene TRBJ1-1; maybe TRBD1 (5 bases). Germline values: CDR1 SGHRS, CDR2 YFSETQ. V lost 5 bases and J 4 bases, leaving 24 bases between the germline ends. This CDR3 is 17 amino acids long. The CDR3 loop is CASRRWGLVPVRTEAFF. The CDR3 nucleotides are TGCGCCAGCAGGAGATGGGGGTTAGTGCCAGTTCGCACTGAAGCTTTCTTT.

This clonotype was seen at least ten times. The J gene is TRBJ1-2, the V gene TRBV7-3; 9 positions agree with TRBD1. The V gene end was trimmed by 2 bases and the J gene end by 8 bases; junction bases not matched to a gene: 9. The CDR3 has 15 residues. The germline V gene has CDR1 SGHTA and CDR2 FQGTGA. The CDR3 loop is CASSLYGGQGRGYTF. CDR3 DNA: TGTGCCAGCAGCTTATATGGGGGACAGGGAAGGGGCTACACCTTC. Full variable domain (missing parts from reference TRBV7-3 and TRBJ1-2): GAGVSQTPSNKVTEKGKYVELRCDPISGHTALYWYRQSLGQGPEFLIYFQGTGAADDSGLPNDRFFAVRPEGSVSTLKIQRTERGDSAVYLCASSLYGGQGRGYTFGSGTRLTVV.

This clonotype was observed at least ten times. The V call is TRBV7-2, the J call TRBJ2-7, with D possibly TRBD1 on 5 matching bases. CDR1 is SGHTA and CDR2 is FQGNSA in the germline V gene. The CDR3 is made up of 12 amino acids. The V gene lost 0 bases and the J gene lost 10 bases, with 10 bases spanning the gap. DNA for the CDR3: TGTGCCAGCAGCTTAGCAGTAGGGGTACAGTACTTC. Amino acids: CASSLAVGVQYF.

The rearrangement links TRBV28 to TRBJ1-1, with D hard to call. V lost 3 bases and J 8 bases, leaving 7 bases between the germline ends. There are 11 residues in the CDR3. Germline assignment: CDR1 MDHEN and CDR2 SYDVKM. The CDR3 loop is CASSFRIEAFF. CDR3 DNA sequence: TGTGCCAGCAGTTTCCGGATCGAAGCTTTCTTT.